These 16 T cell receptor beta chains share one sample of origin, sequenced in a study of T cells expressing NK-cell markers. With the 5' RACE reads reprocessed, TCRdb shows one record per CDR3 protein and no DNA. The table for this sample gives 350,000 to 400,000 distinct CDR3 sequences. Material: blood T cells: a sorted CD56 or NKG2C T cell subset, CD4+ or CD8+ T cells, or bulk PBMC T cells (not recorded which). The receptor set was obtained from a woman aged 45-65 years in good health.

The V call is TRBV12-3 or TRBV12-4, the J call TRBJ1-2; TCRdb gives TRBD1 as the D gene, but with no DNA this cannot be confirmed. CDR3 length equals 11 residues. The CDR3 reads CASSLQGSYTF.

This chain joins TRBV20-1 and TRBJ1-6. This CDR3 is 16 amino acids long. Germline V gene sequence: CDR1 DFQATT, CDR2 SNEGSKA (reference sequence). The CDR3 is CSATRDFSSYNSPLHF.

The CDR3 here is CASSQGRPPGEFF. The chain links TRBV3-1 to TRBJ2-1; TCRdb designates TRBD1, a call that cannot be tested without DNA. CDR3 length: 13 amino acids. Germline CDR1 is LGHDT and CDR2 is YNNKEL (reference sequence).

CDR3 amino acids: CASRAGQDNEKLFF. V is TRBV7-9 and J is TRBJ1-4; there is no DNA to check the TCRdb D call of TRBD1. The CDR3 consists of 14 residues. The V gene's germline CDR1 is SEHNR and CDR2 FQNEAQ (reference sequence).

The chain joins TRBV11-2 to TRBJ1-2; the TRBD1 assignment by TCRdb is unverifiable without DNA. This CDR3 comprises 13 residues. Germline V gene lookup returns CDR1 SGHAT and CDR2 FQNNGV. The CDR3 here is CASSFPSVDGYTF.

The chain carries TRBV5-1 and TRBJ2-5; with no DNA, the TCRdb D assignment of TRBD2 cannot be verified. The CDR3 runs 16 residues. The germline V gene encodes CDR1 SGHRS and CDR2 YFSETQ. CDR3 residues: CASSSDPSGVQETQYF.

The CDR3 reads CASSPLAGNTEAFF. The rearrangement links TRBV7-8 to TRBJ1-1. Germline V gene lookup returns CDR1 SGHVS and CDR2 FQNEAQ. The CDR3 runs to 14 residues.

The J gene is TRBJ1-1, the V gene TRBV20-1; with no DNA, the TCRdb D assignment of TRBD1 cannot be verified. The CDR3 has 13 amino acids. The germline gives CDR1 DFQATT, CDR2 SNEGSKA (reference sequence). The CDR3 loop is CSAPGQLNTEAFF.

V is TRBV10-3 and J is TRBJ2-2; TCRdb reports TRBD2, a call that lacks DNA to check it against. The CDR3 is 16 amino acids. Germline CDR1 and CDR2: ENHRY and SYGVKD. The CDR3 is CAITRTSGRETGELFF.

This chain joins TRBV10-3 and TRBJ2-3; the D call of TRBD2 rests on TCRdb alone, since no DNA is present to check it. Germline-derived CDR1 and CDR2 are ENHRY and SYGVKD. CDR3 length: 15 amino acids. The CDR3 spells CAISEGLADSDTQYF.

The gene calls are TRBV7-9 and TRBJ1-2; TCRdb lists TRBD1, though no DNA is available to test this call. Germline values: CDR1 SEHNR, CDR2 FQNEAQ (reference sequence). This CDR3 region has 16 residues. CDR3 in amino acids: CASSFGLTGGPNGYTF.

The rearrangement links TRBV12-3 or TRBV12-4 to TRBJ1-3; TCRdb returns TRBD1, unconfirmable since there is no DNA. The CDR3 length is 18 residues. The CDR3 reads CASSSWGTGGLSGNTIYF.

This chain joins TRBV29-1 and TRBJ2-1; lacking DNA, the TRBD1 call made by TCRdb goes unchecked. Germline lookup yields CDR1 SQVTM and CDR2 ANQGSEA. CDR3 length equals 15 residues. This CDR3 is CSVVLMGGRYNEQFF.

CDR3 amino acids: CASSPIGDTEAFF. This chain joins TRBV12-3 or TRBV12-4 and TRBJ1-1. The CDR3 length is 13 residues.

The CDR3 is CASSLNPGRNSPLHF. V and J are TRBV7-3 and TRBJ1-6; the TCRdb D gene call, TRBD1, has no DNA to confirm it. Germline loops: CDR1 SGHTA, CDR2 FQGTGA. This CDR3 is 15 amino acids long.

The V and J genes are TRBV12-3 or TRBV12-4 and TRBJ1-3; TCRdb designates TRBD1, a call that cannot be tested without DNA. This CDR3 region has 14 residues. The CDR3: CASSSGQIGNTIYF.